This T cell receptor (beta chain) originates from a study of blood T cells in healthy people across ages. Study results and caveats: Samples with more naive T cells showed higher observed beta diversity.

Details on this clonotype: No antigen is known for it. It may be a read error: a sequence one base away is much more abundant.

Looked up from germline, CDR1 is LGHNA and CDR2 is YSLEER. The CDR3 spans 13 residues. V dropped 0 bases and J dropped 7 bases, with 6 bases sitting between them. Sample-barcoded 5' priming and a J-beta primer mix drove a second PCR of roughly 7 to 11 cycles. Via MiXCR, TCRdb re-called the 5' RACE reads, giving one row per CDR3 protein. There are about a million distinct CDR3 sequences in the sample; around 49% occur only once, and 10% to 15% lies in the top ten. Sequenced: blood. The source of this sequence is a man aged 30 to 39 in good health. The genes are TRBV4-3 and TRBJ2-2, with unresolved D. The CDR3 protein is CASSQDVGGELFF. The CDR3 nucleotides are TGCGCCAGCAGCCAAGATGTAGGCGGGGAGCTGTTTTTT.